These 6 T cell receptor beta chains share one sample of origin, sequenced in a study of blood T cell repertoires in COVID-19. Only in-frame clones appear in the TCRdb table, and some are missing; sequencing was by immunoSEQ multiplex PCR. Of some 260,000 clones in the sample, about 81% were seen once. Material: PBMCs or T cells enriched from blood (not recorded which). These receptor sequences come from a man aged 25 to 45 with acute COVID-19.

This chain connects TRBV28 to TRBJ1-5; a possible D gene is TRBD1 (5 bases). This CDR3 region has 15 residues. Trimming took off 4 bases at V and 6 bases at J, with 16 bases between the two ends. Germline lookup yields CDR1 MDHEN and CDR2 SYDVKM. The CDR3, as DNA: TGTGCCAGCAGTTCTCCTCGGCAGGGCGTTCAGCCCCAGCATTTT. This encodes CASSSPRQGVQPQHF.

The rearrangement uses TRBV15 and TRBJ2-5, with 9 positions matching TRBD2. Germline CDR1 reads LNHNV; CDR2 reads YYDKDF (reference sequence). Germline trimming cut 1 base from V and 1 base from J; bases unmatched to any gene: 10. The CDR3 is made up of 18 amino acids. CDR3 in DNA: TGTGCCACCAGCAGAGTTGATCTAGCGGGGCGCCTCCAAGAGACCCAGTACTTC. Encoded protein: CATSRVDLAGRLQETQYF.

V gene TRBV6-5 combines with J gene TRBJ1-2; tentatively, D is TRBD1 (5 bases). Germline V gene lookup returns CDR1 MNHEY and CDR2 SVGAGI. Between the trimmed V and J ends, which lost 7 bases and 8 bases, there was a span of 14 bases. CDR3 length: 12 amino acids. CDR3 nucleotides: TGTGCCAGCACCGAACGACAGTTAGGCTACACCTTC. Residues: CASTERQLGYTF.

The chain carries TRBV18 and TRBJ2-5; TRBD1 is a possible D gene (6 bases). Germline V gene data show CDR1 as KGHSH and CDR2 as LQKENI. V gave up 6 bases and J gave up 2 bases, with 13 bases separating them. The CDR3 runs to 14 residues. CDR3 DNA: TGTGCCAGCTCGGCATCGGGGACACAAGAGACCCAGTACTTC. Amino acids: CASSASGTQETQYF. The full variable domain, completed using reference TRBV18 and TRBJ2-5, is NAGVMQNPRHLVRRRGQEARLRCSPMKGHSHVYWYRQLPEEGLKFMVYLQKENIIDESGMPKERFSAEFPKEGPSILRIQQVVRGDSAAYFCASSASGTQETQYFGPGTRLLVL.

The V and J genes are TRBV25-1 and TRBJ2-3, with D possibly TRBD2 on 5 matching bases. The CDR3 contains 13 residues. V dropped 2 bases and J dropped 9 bases, with 12 bases sitting between them. Germline V CDR1 and CDR2: MGHDK, SYGVNS. In DNA, the CDR3 is TGTGCCAGCAGTGAACCGGGGAAAACCACGCAGTATTTT. Translating gives CASSEPGKTTQYF.

The gene calls are TRBV7-9 and TRBJ2-2; D is unresolved. Germline lookup yields CDR1 SEHNR and CDR2 FQNEAQ (reference sequence). The CDR3 is 13 amino acids. The V end was cut by 5 bases, the J end by 6 bases, with 10 bases between. CDR3 DNA: TGTGCCAGCAGCGTAGAAGCACCCGGGGAGCTGTTTTTT. Its protein product is CASSVEAPGELFF.